These 20 T cell receptor beta chains came from one sample sequenced in a study of T cells in Graves' hyperthyroidism and ophthalmopathy. RNA transcripts yielded amplified TCR beta CDR3 regions. TCR CDR3 regions were first amplified by RT-PCR with HTBI primers. TCRdb passed the multiplex PCR reads through MiXCR, listing each CDR3 protein once. Found here are hundreds of thousands of distinct CDR3 sequences, about 22% of them singletons; the top ten hold around 47%. The specimen was blood. The receptors come from a woman between 70 and 85 years old with Graves' ophthalmopathy.

This clonotype was seen a handful of times. The V and J genes are TRBV20-1 and TRBJ1-1; 7 bases are shared with TRBD1. The V gene's germline CDR1 is DFQATT and CDR2 SNEGSKA (reference sequence). The V segment lost 0 bases and the J segment 0 bases; nucleotides outside the gene matches: 13. The CDR3 contains 18 residues. CDR3 protein: CSARDSDRALALNTEAFF. The CDR3 bases are TGCAGTGCTAGAGACTCCGACAGGGCCCTCGCCCTGAACACTGAAGCTTTCTTT.

The gene calls are TRBV11-1 and TRBJ2-1; 9 bases align to TRBD1. The CDR3 covers 18 residues. Germline-derived CDR1 and CDR2 are SGHAT and FQDESV (reference sequence). With V trimmed by 4 bases and J by 2 bases, 12 bases remained unmatched. CDR3 coding DNA: TGTGCCAGCAGCTCCAATCCACGAAGGGACAGGGCCTACAATGAGCAGTTCTTC. This sequence encodes CASSSNPRRDRAYNEQFF.

The chain employs TRBV3-1 and TRBJ1-2; D gene uncertain. V was trimmed by 1 base and J by 6 bases, leaving 9 bases between them. The V gene's germline CDR1 is LGHDT and CDR2 YNNKEL (reference sequence). The CDR3 spans 13 residues. In DNA form, the CDR3 reads TGTGCCAGCAGCCAAGGGGGTTTCGATGGCTACACCTTC. Protein product: CASSQGGFDGYTF.

The chain recombines TRBV4-3 with TRBJ1-2, with D possibly TRBD1 on 5 matching bases. The CDR3 loop spans 17 amino acids. With 4 bases removed from V and 4 bases from J, the gap between germline ends came to 22 bases. Germline assignment: CDR1 LGHNA and CDR2 YSLEER. DNA of the CDR3: TGCGCCAGCAGCCCACTCGGGACCTCGGGTTTACTCTATGGCTACACCTTC. It codes for CASSPLGTSGLLYGYTF.

This clonotype showed up just a few times. The chain recombines TRBV4-1 with TRBJ1-5; 9 bases agree with TRBD1. With 2 bases clipped from V and 0 bases from J, the junction kept 5 bases outside the gene matches. This CDR3 has 17 residues. Germline loops: CDR1 MGHRA, CDR2 YSYEKL. CDR3: CASSQRDREYSNQPQHF. CDR3 bases: TGCGCCAGCAGCCAACGGGACAGGGAATATAGCAATCAGCCCCAGCATTTT.

V is TRBV27 and J is TRBJ1-2, with 8 positions matching TRBD1. This CDR3 spans 11 amino acids. The germline V gene encodes CDR1 MNHEY and CDR2 SMNVEV (reference sequence). With V trimmed by 10 bases and J by 5 bases, 3 bases remained unmatched. The CDR3 coding sequence is TGTGCCACCTGGACAGGGTATGGCTACACCTTC. Translation: CATWTGYGYTF.

J is TRBJ2-1 and V is TRBV19; D might be TRBD2 (5 bases). This CDR3 has 15 residues. From germline, CDR1 is LNHDA and CDR2 SQIVND (reference sequence). V was pared by 1 base and J by 5 bases, with 12 bases between. The CDR3 region is CASSIGQLVHNEQFF. Here the CDR3 DNA reads TGTGCCAGTAGTATAGGTCAACTAGTCCACAATGAGCAGTTCTTC.

The CDR3 sequence: CASSLGGQDFEAFF. In DNA form, the CDR3 reads TGTGCCAGCAGCTTAGGAGGGCAGGATTTTGAAGCTTTCTTT. V gene TRBV11-2 combines with J gene TRBJ1-1; D gene unclear. CDR3 length equals 14 residues. The ends were cut back, 1 base at V and 7 bases at J, with 13 bases in the middle. Germline assignment: CDR1 SGHAT and CDR2 FQNNGV.

This clonotype was observed many times. As DNA, the CDR3 is TGTGCCAGCACTCAATTCAGCGACAATGAGCAGTTCTTC. Residues: CASTQFSDNEQFF. This rearrangement joins TRBV7-8 to TRBJ2-1; D gene uncertain. CDR1 is SGHVS, CDR2 FQNEAQ, per germline. The CDR3 has 13 residues. V lost 7 bases, J lost 5 bases, and 12 bases lay in between.

In this sample, this clonotype turned up many times. The chain combines TRBV3-1 with TRBJ1-2; 7 bases align to TRBD1. This CDR3 region has 13 residues. The junction had 6 bases not matched to a gene; V was cut back by 5 bases and J by 6 bases. Germline V lookup: CDR1 LGHDT, CDR2 YNNKEL (reference sequence). The CDR3: CASSGATGHGYTF. DNA for the CDR3: TGTGCCAGCAGCGGCGCGACAGGGCATGGCTACACCTTC.

A few counts support this clonotype. The chain uses TRBV11-3 and TRBJ1-1; weak D call: TRBD1 (5 bases). The CDR3 has 13 amino acids. V gave up 5 bases and J gave up 3 bases, with 10 bases separating them. Germline CDR1 is SGHNT and CDR2 is YENEEA. CDR3 sequence reads: CASSPGADTEAFF. CDR3 bases: TGTGCCAGCAGCCCTGGGGCAGACACTGAAGCTTTCTTT.

The table lists this clonotype with a few counts. The gene calls are TRBV5-1 and TRBJ1-1, with D perhaps matching TRBD1 (6 bases). CDR1 and CDR2 from the germline V gene are SGHRS and YFSETQ. Trimming took off 7 bases at V and 2 bases at J, with 15 bases between the two ends. The CDR3 covers 14 residues. The CDR3 coding sequence is TGCGCCAGCCAAACAGGGATTGTTAACACTGAAGCTTTCTTT. It translates to CASQTGIVNTEAFF.

This clonotype has a handful of counts. This chain connects TRBV9 to TRBJ2-1; 9 positions agree with TRBD2. There are 16 residues in the CDR3. Germline V CDR1 and CDR2: SGDLS, YYNGEE. Trimming took 0 bases from V and 7 from J; bases not matched to a gene: 8. The CDR3 coding sequence is TGTGCCAGCAGCGTAGCTCCTAGCGGGACTGGGAATGAGCAGTTCTTC. Residues: CASSVAPSGTGNEQFF. Full variable domain (missing parts from reference TRBV9 and TRBJ2-1): DSGVTQTPKHLITATGQRVTLRCSPRSGDLSVYWYQQSLDQGLQFLIQYYNGEERAKGNILERFSAQQFPDLHSELNLSSLELGDSALYFCASSVAPSGTGNEQFFGPGTRLTVL.

This clonotype was observed a handful of times. The chain links TRBV7-2 to TRBJ2-5; perhaps TRBD2 as D (5 bases). The CDR3 totals 13 residues. V was trimmed by 3 bases and J by 7 bases, leaving 12 bases between them. The germline CDR1 and CDR2 sequences are SGHTA and FQGNSA. For the CDR3, the DNA is TGTGCCAGCAGCTTCGAAGGGAGAGGGACCCAGTACTTC. Protein sequence: CASSFEGRGTQYF.

This clonotype turned up a few times. This chain links TRBV7-9 with TRBJ2-7; TRBD2 agrees at 7 bases. The junction had 10 bases not matched to a gene; V was cut back by 5 bases and J by 0 bases. Per the germline V gene, CDR1 is SEHNR and CDR2 is FQNEAQ (reference sequence). CDR3 size: 16 residues. DNA for the CDR3: TGTGCCAGCAGCACCTCGACTAGCTTTCCCTCCTACGAGCAGTACTTC. This sequence encodes CASSTSTSFPSYEQYF.

In its sample, this clonotype was seen a few times. The chain carries TRBV5-1 and TRBJ1-6; D unresolved. CDR1 and CDR2 from the germline V gene are SGHRS and YFSETQ. The V gene lost 0 bases and the J gene lost 7 bases, with 8 bases spanning the gap. CDR3 length equals 14 residues. CDR3 DNA: TGCGCCAGCAGCTTGGAAGGGTTCAATTCACCCCTCCACTTT. This gives the protein CASSLEGFNSPLHF.

On this clonotype: This may stem from a read error, because a much larger clone lies one nucleotide away. J is TRBJ1-1 and V is TRBV10-3; 7 bases align to TRBD1. CDR3 size: 15 residues. Germline V gives CDR1 ENHRY, CDR2 SYGVKD. The CDR3 here is CTISEPGQTRTEAFF. CDR3 sequence (DNA): TGTACCATCAGTGAGCCGGGACAGACAAGGACTGAAGCTTTCTTT.

This clonotype was found many times. The chain employs TRBV11-2 and TRBJ2-1, with D maybe TRBD1 (5 bases). The CDR3 is 14 amino acids. Germline CDR1 reads SGHAT; CDR2 reads FQNNGV. V was clipped by 3 bases and J by 8 bases, with 14 bases between them. Here the CDR3 reads CASSFRVLSDEQFF. In nucleotides, the CDR3 is TGTGCCAGCAGCTTCAGGGTTCTTTCGGATGAGCAGTTCTTC.

The chain has TRBV18 and TRBJ1-4, with D possibly TRBD1 on 5 matching bases. The CDR3 extends over 15 amino acids. V lost 3 bases to trimming and J lost 1 base, with 9 bases between them. Germline CDR1 KGHSH, CDR2 LQKENI. CDR3 residues: CASSPGAQTNEKLFF. CDR3 in DNA: TGTGCCAGCTCACCCGGGGCCCAAACTAATGAAAAACTGTTTTTT.

The CDR3 DNA reads TGCAGTGCTCCGGACGGCGGCCTAAAGTATGGCTACACCTTC. Encoded protein: CSAPDGGLKYGYTF. V and J are TRBV20-1 and TRBJ1-2; D ambiguous. The CDR3 length is 14 residues. CDR1 is DFQATT and CDR2 is SNEGSKA in the germline V gene (reference sequence). Trimming cost V 5 bases and J 5 bases, with 18 bases left between them.